This TCR beta chain stems from a study of T cell responses to AZD1222 COVID-19 vaccine. Broader study findings: Vaccine-associated CD4 TCRs spanned spike, dominant at 160-218 and 743-854.

Clones were read by immunoSEQ multiplex PCR, and TCRdb kept only the in-frame ones, dropping some. The table lists roughly 120,000 clones, approximately 88% of them singletons. Comment on this clone: Its target is not known.

This sample comprised peripheral blood, obtained 28 days after the second AZD1222 dose. The TCR sequence derives from an adult who received the AZD1222 COVID-19 vaccine.

The CDR3 reads CASSSFYEQYF. CDR3 nucleotides: TGTGCCAGCAGTTCCTTCTACGAGCAGTACTTC. The rearrangement joins TRBV12-3 or TRBV12-4 to TRBJ2-7; D ambiguous. The CDR3 has 11 amino acids. Trimming removed 4 bases at V and 3 bases at J, with 4 bases between.